Below, 2 T cell receptor beta chains from the same sample are listed, as sequenced in a study of cytotoxic CD8 clonotypes in ibrutinib-treated CLL (dated by TCRdb to the early 2020s). Libraries were made using the immunoSEQ multiplex PCR assay. This is the immuneACCESS table as TCRdb keeps it, with only in-frame sequences that have V and J called. A part of the clones is gone; compared with another copy, unresolved V genes explain less than half, and the rest is unexplained. A total of 270,000 or so clones appear in this sample, about 72% of them only once. The top ten clones comprise roughly 5.7% of the sample. In the paper's terms, the time point label means: progressive disease on ibrutinib. This material consisted of PBMCs, taken at disease progression, from a patient treated with ibrutinib. The receptors were gathered from a human donor with chronic lymphocytic leukemia.

This clone has just one count. The chain couples TRBV19 to TRBJ2-1; 10 positions match TRBD2. This CDR3 has 13 amino acids. V gave up 8 bases and J gave up 4 bases; unmatched junction bases: 2. Looked up from germline, CDR1 is LNHDA and CDR2 is SQIVND (reference sequence). CDR3: CASSSGRYNEQFF. The CDR3 DNA follows: TGTGCCAGTTCTAGCGGGAGATACAATGAGCAGTTCTTC.

This chain connects TRBV15 to TRBJ1-4; D is perhaps TRBD1 (5 bases). V gave up 9 bases and J gave up 8 bases, with 19 bases separating them. The CDR3 totals 14 residues. Germline assignment: CDR1 LNHNV and CDR2 YYDKDF (reference sequence). The CDR3 sequence is CATGTRASGEKLFF. CDR3 nucleotides: TGTGCCACGGGGACGAGGGCTTCGGGGGAAAAACTGTTTTTT.